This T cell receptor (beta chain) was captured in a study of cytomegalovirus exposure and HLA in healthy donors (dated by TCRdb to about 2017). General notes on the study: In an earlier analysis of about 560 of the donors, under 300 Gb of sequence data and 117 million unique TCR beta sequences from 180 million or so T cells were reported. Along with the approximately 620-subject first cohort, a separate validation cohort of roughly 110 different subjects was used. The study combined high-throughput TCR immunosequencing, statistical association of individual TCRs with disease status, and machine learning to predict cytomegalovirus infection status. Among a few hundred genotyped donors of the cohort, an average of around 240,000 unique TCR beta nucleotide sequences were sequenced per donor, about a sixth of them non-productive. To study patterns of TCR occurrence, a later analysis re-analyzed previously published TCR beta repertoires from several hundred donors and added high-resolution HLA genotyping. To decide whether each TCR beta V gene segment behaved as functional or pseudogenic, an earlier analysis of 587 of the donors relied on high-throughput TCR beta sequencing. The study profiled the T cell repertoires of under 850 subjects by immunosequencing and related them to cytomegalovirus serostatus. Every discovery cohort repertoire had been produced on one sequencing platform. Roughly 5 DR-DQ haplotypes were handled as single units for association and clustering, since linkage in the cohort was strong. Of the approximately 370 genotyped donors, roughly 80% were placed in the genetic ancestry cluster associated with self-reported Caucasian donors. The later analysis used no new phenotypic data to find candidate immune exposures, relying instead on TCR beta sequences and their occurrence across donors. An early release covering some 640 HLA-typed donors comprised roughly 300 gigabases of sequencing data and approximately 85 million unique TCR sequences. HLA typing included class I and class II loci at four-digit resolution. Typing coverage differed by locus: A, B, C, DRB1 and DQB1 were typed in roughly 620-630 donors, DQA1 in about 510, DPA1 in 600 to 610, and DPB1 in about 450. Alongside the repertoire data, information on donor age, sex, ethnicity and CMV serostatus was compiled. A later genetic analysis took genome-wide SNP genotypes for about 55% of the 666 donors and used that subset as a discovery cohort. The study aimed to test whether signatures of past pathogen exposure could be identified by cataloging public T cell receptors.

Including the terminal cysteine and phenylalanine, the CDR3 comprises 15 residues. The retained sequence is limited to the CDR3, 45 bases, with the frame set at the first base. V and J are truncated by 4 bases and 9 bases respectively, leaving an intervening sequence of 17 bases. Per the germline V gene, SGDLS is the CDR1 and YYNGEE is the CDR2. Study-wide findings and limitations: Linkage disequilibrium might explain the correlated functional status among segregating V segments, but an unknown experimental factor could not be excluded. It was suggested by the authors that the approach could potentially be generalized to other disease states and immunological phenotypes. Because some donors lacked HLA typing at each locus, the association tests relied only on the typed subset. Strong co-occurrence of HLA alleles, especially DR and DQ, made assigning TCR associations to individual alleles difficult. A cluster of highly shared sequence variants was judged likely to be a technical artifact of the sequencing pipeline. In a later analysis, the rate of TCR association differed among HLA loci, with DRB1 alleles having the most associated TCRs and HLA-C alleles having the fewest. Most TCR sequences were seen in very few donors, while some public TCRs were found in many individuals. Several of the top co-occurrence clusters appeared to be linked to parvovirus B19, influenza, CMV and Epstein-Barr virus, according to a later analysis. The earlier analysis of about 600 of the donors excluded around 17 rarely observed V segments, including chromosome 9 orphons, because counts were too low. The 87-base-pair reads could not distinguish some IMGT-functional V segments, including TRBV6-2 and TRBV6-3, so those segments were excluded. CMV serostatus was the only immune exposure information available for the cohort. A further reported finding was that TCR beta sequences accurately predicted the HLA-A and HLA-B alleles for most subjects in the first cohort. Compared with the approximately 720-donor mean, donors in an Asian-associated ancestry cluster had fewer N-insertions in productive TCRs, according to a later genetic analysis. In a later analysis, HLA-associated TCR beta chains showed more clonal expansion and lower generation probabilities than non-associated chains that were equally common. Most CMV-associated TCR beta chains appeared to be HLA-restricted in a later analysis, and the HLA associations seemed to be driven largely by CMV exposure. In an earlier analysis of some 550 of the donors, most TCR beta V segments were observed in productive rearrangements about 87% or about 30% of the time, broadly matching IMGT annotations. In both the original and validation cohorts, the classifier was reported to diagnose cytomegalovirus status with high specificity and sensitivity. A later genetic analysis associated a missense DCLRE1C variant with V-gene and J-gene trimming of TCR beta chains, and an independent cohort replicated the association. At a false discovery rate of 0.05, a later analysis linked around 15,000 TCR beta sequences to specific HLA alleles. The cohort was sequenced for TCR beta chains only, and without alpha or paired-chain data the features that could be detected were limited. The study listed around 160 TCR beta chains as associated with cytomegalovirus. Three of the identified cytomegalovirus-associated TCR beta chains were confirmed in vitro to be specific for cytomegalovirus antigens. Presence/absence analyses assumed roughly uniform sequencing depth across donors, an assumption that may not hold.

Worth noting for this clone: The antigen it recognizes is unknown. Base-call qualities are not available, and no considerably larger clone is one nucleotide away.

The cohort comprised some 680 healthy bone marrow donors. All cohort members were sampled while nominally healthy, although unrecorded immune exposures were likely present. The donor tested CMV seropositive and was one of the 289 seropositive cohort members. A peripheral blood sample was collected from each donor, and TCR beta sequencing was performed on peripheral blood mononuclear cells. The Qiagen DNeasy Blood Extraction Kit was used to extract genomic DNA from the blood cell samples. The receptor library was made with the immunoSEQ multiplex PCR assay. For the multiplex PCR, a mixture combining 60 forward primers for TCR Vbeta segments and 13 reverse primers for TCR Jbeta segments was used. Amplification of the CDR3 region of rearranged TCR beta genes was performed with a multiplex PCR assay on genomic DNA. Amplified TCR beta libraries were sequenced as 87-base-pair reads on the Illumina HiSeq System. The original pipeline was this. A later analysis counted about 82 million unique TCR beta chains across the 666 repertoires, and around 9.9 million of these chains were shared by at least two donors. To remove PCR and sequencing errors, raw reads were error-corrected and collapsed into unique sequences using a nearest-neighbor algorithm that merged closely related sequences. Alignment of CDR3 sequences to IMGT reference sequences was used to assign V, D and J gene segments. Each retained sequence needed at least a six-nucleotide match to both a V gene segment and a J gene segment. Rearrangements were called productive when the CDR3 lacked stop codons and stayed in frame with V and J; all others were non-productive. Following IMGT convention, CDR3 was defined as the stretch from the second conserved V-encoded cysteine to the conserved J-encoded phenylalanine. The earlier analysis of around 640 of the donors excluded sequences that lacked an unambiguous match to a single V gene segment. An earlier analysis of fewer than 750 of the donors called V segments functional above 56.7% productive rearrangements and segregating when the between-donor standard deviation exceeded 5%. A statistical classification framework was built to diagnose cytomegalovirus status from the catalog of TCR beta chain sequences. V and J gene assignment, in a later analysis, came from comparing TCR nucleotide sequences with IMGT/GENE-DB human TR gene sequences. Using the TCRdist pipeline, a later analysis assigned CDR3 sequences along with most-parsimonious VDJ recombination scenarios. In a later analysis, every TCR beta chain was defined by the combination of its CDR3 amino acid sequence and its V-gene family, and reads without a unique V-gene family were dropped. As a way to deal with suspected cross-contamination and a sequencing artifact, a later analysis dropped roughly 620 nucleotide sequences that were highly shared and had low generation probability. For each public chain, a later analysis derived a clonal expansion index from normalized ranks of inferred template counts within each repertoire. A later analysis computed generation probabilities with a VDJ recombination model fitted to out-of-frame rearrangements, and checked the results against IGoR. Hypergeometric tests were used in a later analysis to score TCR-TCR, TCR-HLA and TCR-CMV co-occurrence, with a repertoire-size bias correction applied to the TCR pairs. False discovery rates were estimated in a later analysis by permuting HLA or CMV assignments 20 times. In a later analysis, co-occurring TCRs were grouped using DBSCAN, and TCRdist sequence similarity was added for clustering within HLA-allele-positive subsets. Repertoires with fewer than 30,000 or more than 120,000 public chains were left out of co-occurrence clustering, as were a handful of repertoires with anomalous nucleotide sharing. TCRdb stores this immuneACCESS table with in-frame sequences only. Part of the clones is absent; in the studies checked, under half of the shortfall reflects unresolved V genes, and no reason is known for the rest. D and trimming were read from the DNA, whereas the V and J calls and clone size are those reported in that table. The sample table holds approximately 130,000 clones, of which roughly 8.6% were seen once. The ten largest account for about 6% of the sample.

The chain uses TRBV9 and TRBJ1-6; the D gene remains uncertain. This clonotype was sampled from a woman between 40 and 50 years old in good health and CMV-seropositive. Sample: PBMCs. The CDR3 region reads CASSSPSSLGSPLHF. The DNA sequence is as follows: TGTGCCAGCAGCTCCCCTAGCAGCCTAGGTTCACCCCTCCACTTT.